Following are 26 T cell receptor beta chains from one sample sequenced in a study of post-analysis software for immune sequencing data. General study points: Included in a set of roughly 5 TRBV segments more frequent in patients than controls were TRBV5-6, TRBV5-1 and TRBV20-1.

Incorporated into the TCR beta cDNA libraries were unique molecular identifiers, which served to reduce PCR and sequencing biases. One entry per CDR3 protein, called by TCRdb with MiXCR from the PCR reads. This sample has more than 450,000 distinct CDR3 sequences, with 44% found just once. No antigen has been assigned to these receptors. Sequencing used blood. The receptors here all came from a girl between 10 and 17 years old with multiple sclerosis.

This rearrangement joins TRBV6-5 to TRBJ1-2; the D gene is possibly TRBD1 (6 bases). Trimming shortened V by 5 bases and J by 4 bases, and 11 bases separated the two germline ends. The germline V gene has CDR1 MNHEY and CDR2 SVGAGI. This CDR3 comprises 13 residues. Here the CDR3 DNA reads TGTGCCAGCAGTCCCGGACAGTTCTATGGCTACACCTTC. Encoded protein: CASSPGQFYGYTF.

The genes are TRBV12-3 or TRBV12-4 and TRBJ1-1; TRBD1 might be the D (6 bases). This CDR3 is 15 amino acids long. Trimming took 6 bases from V and 4 from J, leaving 18 bases between them. The CDR3 sequence is CASSRGGAFGTEAFF. CDR3 bases: TGTGCCAGCAGCCGGGGGGGGGCGTTTGGCACTGAAGCTTTCTTT.

The gene calls are TRBV11-1 and TRBJ2-3, with a possible D match to TRBD2 (5 bases). The CDR3 totals 17 residues. V lost 5 bases and J 1 base, leaving 19 bases between the germline ends. The germline V gene has CDR1 SGHAT and CDR2 FQDESV (reference sequence). DNA of the CDR3: TGTGCCAGCAGCCCCGGGGAGTCCCTTACACGCACAGATACGCAGTATTTT. Amino acid sequence: CASSPGESLTRTDTQYF. Combining the CDR3 with reference TRBV11-1 and TRBJ2-3 gives the whole variable domain EAEVAQSPRYKITEKSQAVAFWCDPISGHATLYWYRQILGQGPELLVQFQDESVVDDSQLPKDRFSAERLKGVDSTLKIQPAELGDSAMYLCASSPGESLTRTDTQYFGPGTRLTVL.

With regard to this clonotype: A much larger clone lies a single base off, so this may be a read error. This chain connects TRBV7-2 to TRBJ2-1; 10 bases match TRBD2. V was pared by 5 bases and J by 3 bases, with 4 bases of the junction left unmatched. This CDR3 has 15 amino acids. Germline loops: CDR1 SGHTA, CDR2 FQGNSA. This CDR3 is CASSPLAGHYNEQFF. The CDR3 nucleotides are TGTGCCAGCAGCCCACTAGCGGGGCACTACAATGAGCAGTTCTTC.

This chain uses TRBV24-1 with TRBJ1-4; D might be TRBD1 (6 bases). CDR3 length: 17 residues. Germline V gives CDR1 KGHDR, CDR2 SFDVKD. The V gene lost 0 bases and the J gene lost 3 bases, with 13 bases spanning the gap. The CDR3 DNA sequence: TGTGCCACCAGTGATTTGAAGCGGGGGCCGGCTAATGAAAAACTGTTTTTT. It yields the protein CATSDLKRGPANEKLFF.

This clonotype came up a few times. At one end, the junction sequence differs from germline, possibly due to a read error. V gene TRBV18 combines with J gene TRBJ2-1; D might be TRBD1 or TRBD2, each matching 5 bases. CDR3 length: 16 amino acids. The germline V gene has CDR1 KGHSH and CDR2 LQKENI. The CDR3 DNA reads TGTGCCAGCTCAGCACCCGGGACGAGCTCCTACAATGAGCAGTTCTTC. Residues: CASSAPGTSSYNEQFF.

This clonotype was detected ten times or more. This chain links TRBV12-3 or TRBV12-4 with TRBJ2-7; D possibly matches TRBD1 or TRBD2 (6 bases each). The CDR3 has 15 amino acids. V lost 3 bases, J lost 0 bases, and 12 bases lay in between. For the CDR3, the DNA is TGTGCCAGCAGTTTGGTGGGGGGCCACTCCTACGAGCAGTACTTC. This gives the protein CASSLVGGHSYEQYF.

This chain uses TRBV20-1 with TRBJ2-7; 10 nucleotides match TRBD2. The germline V gene encodes CDR1 DFQATT and CDR2 SNEGSKA (reference sequence). This CDR3 has 15 amino acids. Trimming cost V 6 bases and J 1 base; bases outside gene matches: 9. The CDR3 here is CSASGLAGVSYEQYF. The CDR3 DNA follows: TGCAGTGCGAGCGGGCTAGCGGGAGTGTCCTACGAGCAGTACTTC.

This clonotype was recorded a few times. The rearrangement links TRBV3-1 to TRBJ2-4, with a possible D match to TRBD1 (6 bases). The J call is uncertain, as TRBJ2-7 better fits the DNA end. CDR1 and CDR2 from the germline V gene are LGHDT and YNNKEL (reference sequence). The CDR3 has 16 residues. This chain's CDR3 is CASSPGGQGLTYEQYF. DNA for the CDR3: TGTGCCAGCAGCCCGGGTGGTCAGGGGCTTACCTACGAGCAGTACTTC.

This chain connects TRBV12-3 or TRBV12-4 to TRBJ1-2, with a weak D call TRBD1 (6 bases). Trimming cost V 5 bases and J 6 bases, with 16 bases left between them. This CDR3 is 14 amino acids long. The CDR3 loop reads CASSSLSRGNGYTF. DNA of the CDR3: TGTGCCAGCAGTAGTCTGTCCAGGGGCAATGGCTACACCTTC.

The chain combines TRBV7-2 with TRBJ2-3, with D unclear. CDR3 length equals 15 residues. Germline V CDR1 and CDR2: SGHTA, FQGNSA. Trimming removed 1 base at V and 0 bases at J, with 8 bases between. CDR3 sequence: CASSLVRLSTDTQYF. CDR3 coding DNA: TGTGCCAGCAGCTTAGTACGGCTGAGCACAGATACGCAGTATTTT.

This clonotype came up a few times. This chain links TRBV13 with TRBJ2-7; weak D call: TRBD1 (5 bases). The DNA end favors TRBJ2-5, so the J call may be wrong. Germline CDR1 PRHDT, CDR2 FYEKMQ (reference sequence). This CDR3 comprises 16 residues. The CDR3 sequence is CASSGRQNPPKETQYF. CDR3 DNA sequence: TGTGCCAGCAGCGGCCGACAGAATCCCCCAAAAGAGACCCAGTACTTC.

V is TRBV12-3 or TRBV12-4 and J is TRBJ1-2; tentatively, D is TRBD1 (5 bases). The CDR3 sequence is 14 residues long. The ends were cut back, 4 bases at V and 5 bases at J, with 14 bases in the middle. CDR3 sequence reads: CASSSTGTVYGYTF. CDR3 coding DNA: TGTGCCAGCAGTTCCACCGGGACGGTTTATGGCTACACCTTC.

This clonotype has more than one count but fewer than ten. The J gene is TRBJ2-7, the V gene TRBV6-5; weak D call: TRBD1 (5 bases). This CDR3 region has 13 residues. Germline V gene lookup returns CDR1 MNHEY and CDR2 SVGAGI. V was trimmed by 10 bases and J by 5 bases, leaving 18 bases between them. CDR3 nucleotides: TGTGCCATCAAATCCAGGGATCGCGACGAGCAGTACTTC. Translating it yields CAIKSRDRDEQYF.

This clonotype turned up a few times. The chain uses TRBV20-1 and TRBJ1-1, with 9 nucleotides matching TRBD1. The J segment lost 5 bases and the V segment lost 5 bases, leaving 9 bases of the junction unmatched. Germline CDR1 DFQATT, CDR2 SNEGSKA (reference sequence). The CDR3 sequence is 14 residues long. The CDR3 sequence is CSARPGQGLTEAFF. The CDR3 DNA is TGCAGTGCTCGTCCGGGACAGGGTCTGACTGAAGCTTTCTTT.

The chain has TRBV6-2 or TRBV6-3 and TRBJ1-1; TRBD1 matches 9 bases. V lost 4 bases and J lost 1; bases outside the gene matches: 7. The germline V gene has CDR1 MNHEY and CDR2 SVGEGT. The CDR3 totals 16 residues. The CDR3 spells CASSLRTGVGNTEAFF. Written as DNA, the CDR3 is TGTGCCAGCAGTTTAAGGACAGGGGTAGGGAACACTGAAGCTTTCTTT.

This clonotype was counted a few times. The rearrangement uses TRBV5-1 and TRBJ1-4, with TRBD1 matching over 8 bases. Looked up from germline, CDR1 is SGHRS and CDR2 is YFSETQ. The V gene end was trimmed by 3 bases and the J gene end by 3 bases; junction bases not matched to a gene: 4. The CDR3 sequence is 15 residues long. CDR3 amino acids: CASSSETGANEKLFF. The CDR3, as DNA: TGCGCCAGCAGCTCGGAGACAGGGGCTAATGAAAAACTGTTTTTT.

The V and J genes are TRBV6-1 and TRBJ1-4, with D perhaps matching TRBD1 (6 bases). V was trimmed by 10 bases and J by 6 bases, leaving 18 bases between them. Germline V gene lookup returns CDR1 MNHNS and CDR2 SASEGT. This CDR3 has 14 amino acids. CDR3 bases: TGTGCCACCGACGAGGGGGGGACGGATGAAAAACTGTTTTTT. It yields the protein CATDEGGTDEKLFF.

This clonotype has just a few counts. The chain joins TRBV7-9 to TRBJ2-1; 11 bases agree with TRBD2. Trimming took 11 bases from V and 3 from J; bases not matched to a gene: 9. This CDR3 is built from 15 residues. Per germline, CDR1 SEHNR and CDR2 FQNEAQ (reference sequence). DNA of the CDR3: TGTGCCTCTAGTTGGGGGACTAGCGGCTACAATGAGCAGTTCTTC. This translates into CASSWGTSGYNEQFF.

The chain combines TRBV6-1 with TRBJ1-2; maybe TRBD1 (5 bases). The CDR3 covers 13 residues. V was clipped by 7 bases and J by 2 bases, with 11 bases between them. The germline CDR1 and CDR2 sequences are MNHNS and SASEGT. The CDR3 DNA sequence: TGTGCCAGCACCCTCAGGGAGAACTATGGCTACACCTTC. This sequence encodes CASTLRENYGYTF.

The V call is TRBV2, the J call TRBJ2-5; 8 positions match TRBD2. The junction had 9 bases not matched to a gene; V was cut back by 4 bases and J by 11 bases. The CDR3 has 13 amino acids. Germline-derived CDR1 and CDR2 are SNHLY and FYNNEI. The chain's CDR3 is CASSVPGTREQYF. CDR3 DNA: TGTGCCAGCAGTGTCCCAGGGACTAGAGAGCAGTACTTC.

This clonotype was picked up a small number of times. This chain connects TRBV20-1 to TRBJ2-7; 7 bases fit TRBD1. The CDR3 is made up of 14 amino acids. The V segment lost 5 bases and the J segment 3 bases; nucleotides outside the gene matches: 10. Looked up from germline, CDR1 is DFQATT and CDR2 is SNEGSKA (reference sequence). The CDR3 sequence is CSAFTGARLYEQYF. The CDR3 DNA reads TGCAGTGCTTTTACAGGGGCGAGACTCTACGAGCAGTACTTC.

This clonotype was seen a few times. The chain joins TRBV9 to TRBJ1-2; D is ambiguous. V lost 4 bases, J lost 6 bases, and 19 bases lay in between. This CDR3 spans 15 amino acids. Germline CDR1 and CDR2: SGDLS and YYNGEE. The CDR3 is CASSSDRGWGHGYTF. DNA of the CDR3: TGTGCCAGCAGCTCTGACCGAGGTTGGGGTCATGGCTACACCTTC.

This clonotype came up a few times. The chain links TRBV15 to TRBJ2-7; D is unresolved. This CDR3 contains 19 residues. CDR1 and CDR2 from the germline V gene are LNHNV and YYDKDF (reference sequence). Trimming left V 3 bases short and J 3 bases short, with 27 bases between. CDR3 DNA: TGTGCCACCAGCAGGGCCGTCGGGCCGAAGCCGATTAGGTACTACGAGCAGTACTTC. It is translated as CATSRAVGPKPIRYYEQYF.

This clonotype has more than one count but fewer than ten. This CDR3 is CSVGGGSVEQFF. Written as DNA, the CDR3 is TGCAGCGTTGGGGGCGGTAGCGTAGAGCAGTTCTTC. V gene TRBV29-1 combines with J gene TRBJ2-1; D is perhaps TRBD1 or TRBD2 (5 bases each). Germline assignment: CDR1 SQVTM and CDR2 ANQGSEA. Trimming took off 4 bases at V and 10 bases at J, with 14 bases between the two ends. CDR3 length: 12 amino acids.

In its sample, this clonotype was seen a few times. The V and J genes are TRBV29-1 and TRBJ1-4; D call uncertain. Germline CDR1 SQVTM, CDR2 ANQGSEA. CDR3 length: 12 amino acids. Trimming took off 6 bases at V and 5 bases at J, with 10 bases between the two ends. CDR3 sequence reads: CSVPDPNEKLFF. CDR3 DNA sequence: TGCAGCGTCCCGGACCCGAATGAAAAACTGTTTTTT.